Sequencing of this T cell receptor (beta chain) was carried out in a study of blood T cell repertoires in COVID-19. On the study more broadly: T cells, B-cell-depleted T cells, or PBMCs supplied cDNA or gDNA.

In the study's own analysis: Cell counts per sample came from amplifying reference gene primers. Sequenced by immunoSEQ multiplex PCR; TCRdb stores in-frame clones only, minus some. V, J and clone size reflect that table, while D and trimming were determined from the DNA. Altogether about 270,000 clones are present, approximately 90% being singletons, with the ten largest covering roughly 4.3%. The CDR3 extends over 11 amino acids. The V end lost 5 bases, the J end lost 5 bases, and 9 bases lay between the germline ends. Per germline, CDR1 DFQATT and CDR2 SNEGSKA (reference sequence). Enrollees, about 18 to 95 years old, lived in about two dozen US areas. Clinical history as reported by participants underpinned cohort assignment.

Input material: PBMCs or T cells enriched from blood (not recorded which). The sequence was collected from a woman aged 30 to 39 with acute COVID-19. The chain uses TRBV20-1 and TRBJ1-2; D is ambiguous. CDR3 bases: TGCAGTGCTGGGCTGGCTTATGGCTACACCTTC. Its translation is CSAGLAYGYTF.